Listed below are T cell receptor beta chains from one sample, sequenced in a study of Graves' ophthalmopathy and Graves' hyperthyroidism. TCRdb reprocessed the multiplex PCR reads via MiXCR and lists one record per CDR3 protein. The sample lists over a million distinct CDR3 sequences, 35% to 40% occurring once. The specimen sequenced was peripheral blood or thyroid tissue (not recorded which). The receptors come from an adult man with Graves' hyperthyroidism. CDR3s include the opening cysteine and the closing phenylalanine or tryptophan. A D gene is named only where the DNA matches it firmly. Where a row states a size, it is once, few, many or the class of an expanded clone; other rows omit it.

J gene,CDR3 length,clone size,D gene,V gene,CDR3 protein,CDR3 DNA
TRBJ1-5,17,-,TRBD1,TRBV7-3,CASSPSVGTGANQPQHF,TGTGCCAGCAGCCCTAGCGTAGGGACAGGGGCTAATCAGCCCCAGCATTTT
TRBJ1-3,14,many,-,TRBV14,CASSQGWTGNTIYF,TGTGCCAGCAGCCAAGGCTGGACTGGAAACACCATATATTTT
TRBJ2-7,14,many,TRBD2,TRBV12-3/TRBV12-4,CASSWASGIYEQYF,TGTGCCAGCAGTTGGGCTAGCGGTATCTACGAGCAGTACTTC
TRBJ2-5,16,many,-,TRBV7-2,CASSLGQPVIQETQYF,TGTGCCAGCAGCCTAGGACAGCCAGTCATCCAAGAGACCCAGTACTTC
TRBJ2-5,14,-,-,TRBV3-1,CATRPAGGGETQYF,TGTGCCACCAGGCCCGCAGGAGGGGGGGAGACCCAGTACTTC
TRBJ2-7,16,-,TRBD2,TRBV3-1,CASSRSGTSDFTEQYF,TGTGCCAGCAGCCGATCCGGGACTAGCGACTTCACCGAGCAGTACTTC
TRBJ1-6,14,many,-,TRBV20-1,CSVAPGGDNSPLHF,TGCAGTGTGGCCCCCGGAGGAGATAATTCACCCCTCCACTTT
TRBJ1-1,15,many,-,TRBV5-6,CASSFWGSLNTEAFF,TGTGCCAGCAGCTTCTGGGGCAGCTTGAACACTGAAGCTTTCTTT
TRBJ2-7,11,-,-,TRBV12-3/TRBV12-4,CASRRVGEQYF,TGTGCCAGCAGACGGGTGGGCGAGCAGTACTTC
TRBJ2-7,14,few,-,TRBV4-3,CASSQDYQGYEQYF,TGCGCCAGCAGCCAAGATTATCAGGGCTACGAGCAGTACTTC
TRBJ2-5,13,-,-,TRBV20-1,CSAPGEGRETQYF,TGCAGTGCCCCGGGGGAAGGGCGGGAGACCCAGTACTTC
TRBJ1-2,16,-,-,TRBV11-1,CASRSATGTIGSGYTF,TGTGCCAGCAGGTCAGCAACGGGTACAATTGGCTCAGGCTACACCTTC
TRBJ1-5,14,many,-,TRBV2,CASSPVSQNQPQHF,TGTGCCAGCAGCCCCGTAAGCCAGAATCAGCCCCAGCATTTT
TRBJ1-2,14,-,-,TRBV10-3,CAISAVENGGGYTF,TGTGCCATCAGCGCCGTTGAGAACGGAGGGGGCTACACCTTC
TRBJ1-2,15,few,TRBD1,TRBV5-5,CASSQGGRTFKGYTF,TGTGCCAGCAGCCAGGGGGGGAGGACTTTCAAGGGCTACACCTTC
TRBJ1-5,15,few,-,TRBV28,CASRSPGPSNQPQHF,TGTGCCAGCAGGAGCCCCGGCCCGAGCAATCAGCCCCAGCATTTT
TRBJ1-1,17,-,TRBD1,TRBV12-3/TRBV12-4,CASSPYLQGGGFTEAFF,TGTGCCAGCAGTCCATACCTTCAAGGAGGGGGCTTCACTGAAGCTTTCTTT
TRBJ1-2,15,many,-,TRBV2,CASSEAHGVREGYTF,TGTGCCAGCAGTGAAGCGCACGGCGTCAGAGAGGGCTACACCTTC
TRBJ1-4,17,-,TRBD1,TRBV7-9,CASSPDRVASTNEKLFF,TGTGCCAGCAGCCCAGACAGGGTGGCATCAACTAATGAAAAACTGTTTTTT
TRBJ1-2,15,many,TRBD1,TRBV5-1,CASRTEGQGIGGYTF,TGCGCCAGCAGGACCGAGGGACAGGGTATTGGTGGCTACACCTTC
TRBJ2-2,13,-,-,TRBV7-2,CASLDLGDVELFF,TGTGCCAGCCTCGACCTGGGGGACGTGGAGCTGTTTTTT